The clone carrying this T cell receptor (beta chain) was seen just once. The antigen is undetermined. Generated by immunoSEQ multiplex PCR, the TCRdb table keeps only in-frame clones and is missing some. The table lists under 130,000 clones, 88% of them singletons, with roughly 2.7% in the top ten. This entry comes from a study of T cell responses to AZD1222 COVID-19 vaccine. The overall study: Combined were second doses at about 4 or about 12 weeks.

Broader study findings: Vaccine-associated CD4 TCRs spanned spike, dominant at 160-218 and 743-854. Reports say nearly half of spike-specific TCRs go after unmutated variant regions. Most donors were white British, females outnumbered males, and clonal diversity was possibly underestimated.

The CDR3 extends over 12 amino acids. The V and J ends lost 8 bases and 3 bases respectively, with 11 bases between them. Looked up from germline, CDR1 is MNHEY and CDR2 is SVGAGI. This chain links TRBV6-5 with TRBJ2-7; tentatively, D is TRBD1 (5 bases). The TCR was taken from an adult in good health. The material was peripheral blood, obtained on day 0 of AZD1222 vaccination. CDR3 sequence (DNA): TGTGCCAGCGGCCGGCAGGGCTACGAGCAGTACTTC. Residues: CASGRQGYEQYF.